The TCR beta chain described here comes from a study of control samples from healthy donors and cancer patients. Sequencing used immunoSEQ multiplex PCR; TCRdb keeps in-frame clones, though not all of them. The data hold about 150,000 clones, with 75% to 95% observed a single time. Trimming removed 6 bases at V and 2 bases at J, with 5 bases between. CDR1 LNHDA and CDR2 SQIVND come from the germline V gene (reference sequence). This CDR3 region has 12 residues. This rearrangement joins TRBV19 to TRBJ1-5, with D hard to call. This receptor was taken from a middle-aged woman in good health. Sequenced material: blood. The CDR3 region is CASRRGNQPQHF. Written as DNA, the CDR3 is TGTGCCAGTAGGAGGGGCAATCAGCCCCAGCATTTT.